Described below is a single T cell receptor beta chain sequence and its context. The data derive from a study of blood T cell repertoires in COVID-19. Measured with immunoSEQ multiplex PCR; TCRdb has only the in-frame clones, and not every one. The repertoire holds around 30,000 clones, with 90% to 95% as singletons. CDR1 is SQVTM and CDR2 is ANQGSEA in the germline V gene. The V end was cut by 5 bases, the J end by 6 bases, with 14 bases between. The CDR3 has 13 residues. Sequencing input: peripheral blood. The receptor was isolated from a man aged 45-65 years with active COVID-19. This chain links TRBV29-1 with TRBJ2-1; D might be TRBD2 (5 bases). The CDR3 loop is CSVLLGNTNEQFF. CDR3 DNA sequence: TGCAGCGTTCTACTAGGGAATACCAATGAGCAGTTCTTC.